This T cell receptor (beta chain) was documented in a study of regulatory T cells in long-lasting Graves disease. Study background: Persistence in Graves' disease denoted antithyroid drug use beyond 5 years alongside positive TSH receptor antibodies.

Library construction for TCR beta used iRepertoire HTBI primers and Arm-PCR of CDR3 regions. Via MiXCR, TCRdb re-called the multiplex PCR reads, giving one row per CDR3 protein. There are a few hundred thousand distinct CDR3 sequences in the sample; more than 20% occur only once, and 25% to 35% lies in the top ten. Time point defined: persistent/refractory GD, antithyroid drugs over 5 years with positive TRAb. Scientists built the TCR library using RNA that was extracted from PBMCs. American Thyroid Association guidelines were used to diagnose Graves' disease. Concerning this clonotype itself: Its antigen is currently unknown.

Study-level points and caveats: Persistent cases favored TRBV28, TRBJ1-2 and TRBJ2-5. Persistent Graves' patients showed a TCR diversity that was lower than that of newly diagnosed ones.

Germline lookup yields CDR1 MNHEY and CDR2 SVGAGI. The CDR3 is 15 residues long. V was clipped by 1 base and J by 1 base; unmatched bases: 1. This chain connects TRBV6-5 to TRBJ2-4, with 7 bases fitting TRBD2. Sequencing used peripheral blood mononuclear cells (PBMCs), obtained when the disease was refractory, from a patient treated with antithyroid drugs. This clonotype originated in a woman in her 40s with Graves disease. The CDR3: CASSYWEGAKNIQYF. In nucleotides, the CDR3 is TGTGCCAGCAGTTACTGGGAGGGGGCCAAAAACATTCAGTACTTC.